This T cell receptor (beta chain) was sequenced in a study of blood T cells in healthy people across ages. A J-beta primer mix and a sample-barcoded 5' primer were used in a second PCR of roughly 6 to 11 cycles. Each CDR3 protein gets one entry after TCRdb re-called the 5' RACE reads with MiXCR. The table records fewer than 2 million distinct CDR3 sequences, about two fifths of them present only once. Healthy individuals of Caucasian origin from Russia, aged roughly 6 to 100, served as donors. Researchers isolated at least 6.5 million PBMCs per sample. Per sample, at least 5.5 micrograms of total RNA were extracted. The length of the CDR3 is 17 residues. From germline, CDR1 is MRHNA and CDR2 SNTAGT. J was trimmed by 6 bases and V by 0 bases; bases with no gene match: 4.

This clonotype was obtained from a human donor in good health. The rearrangement joins TRBV6-4 to TRBJ2-3, with 15 bases matching TRBD2. Material for sequencing was blood. The CDR3, as DNA: TGTGCCAGCAGTGACTCGGGACTAGCGGGGGGCCCCGATACGCAGTATTTT. The encoded protein is CASSDSGLAGGPDTQYF.